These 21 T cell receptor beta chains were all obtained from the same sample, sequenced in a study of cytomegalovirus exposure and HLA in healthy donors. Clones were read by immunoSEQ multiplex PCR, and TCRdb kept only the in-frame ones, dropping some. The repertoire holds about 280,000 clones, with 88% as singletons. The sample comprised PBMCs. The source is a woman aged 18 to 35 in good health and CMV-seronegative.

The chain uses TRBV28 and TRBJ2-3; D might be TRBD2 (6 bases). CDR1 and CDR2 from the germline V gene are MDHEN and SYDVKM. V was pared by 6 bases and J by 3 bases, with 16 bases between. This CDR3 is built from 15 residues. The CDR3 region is CASRRGTGTTDTQYF. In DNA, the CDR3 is TGTGCCAGCAGGCGCGGAACCGGGACTACAGATACGCAGTATTTT.

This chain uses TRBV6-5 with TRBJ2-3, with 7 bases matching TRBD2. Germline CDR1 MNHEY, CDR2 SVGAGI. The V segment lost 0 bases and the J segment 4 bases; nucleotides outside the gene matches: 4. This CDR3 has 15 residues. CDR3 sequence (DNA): TGTGCCAGCAGTTACTCGAGGCTAGCGGCAGATACGCAGTATTTT. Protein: CASSYSRLAADTQYF.

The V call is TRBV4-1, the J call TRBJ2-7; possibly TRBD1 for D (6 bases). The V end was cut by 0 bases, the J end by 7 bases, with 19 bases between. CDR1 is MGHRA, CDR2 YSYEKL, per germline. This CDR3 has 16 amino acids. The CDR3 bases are TGCGCCAGCAGCCAAGATTTGGGGGCGCGCGGTCGGGAGCAGTACTTC. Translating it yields CASSQDLGARGREQYF.

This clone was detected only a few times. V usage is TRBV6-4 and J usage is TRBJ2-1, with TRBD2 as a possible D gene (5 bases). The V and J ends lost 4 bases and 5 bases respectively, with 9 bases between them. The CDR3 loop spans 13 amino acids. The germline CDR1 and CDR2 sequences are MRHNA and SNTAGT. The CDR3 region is CASSVSADNEQFF. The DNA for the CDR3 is TGTGCCAGCAGTGTTAGCGCGGACAATGAGCAGTTCTTC.

CDR3 in amino acids: CASSQGDRKETQYF. Written as DNA, the CDR3 is TGTGCCAGCAGCCAAGGGGACAGGAAAGAGACCCAGTACTTC. The chain is built from TRBV4-2 and TRBJ2-5; 8 nucleotides align to TRBD1. Germline V CDR1 and CDR2: LGHNA, YNFKEQ. The CDR3 consists of 14 residues. J gave up 3 bases and V 1 base, and 1 base lay outside the gene matches.

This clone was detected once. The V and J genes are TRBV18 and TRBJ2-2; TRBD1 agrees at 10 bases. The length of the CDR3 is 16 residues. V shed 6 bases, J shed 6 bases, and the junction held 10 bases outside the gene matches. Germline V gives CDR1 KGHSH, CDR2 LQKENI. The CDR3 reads CASSTDRGFMAGELFF. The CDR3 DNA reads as TGTGCCAGCTCGACGGACAGGGGGTTTATGGCCGGGGAGCTGTTTTTT.

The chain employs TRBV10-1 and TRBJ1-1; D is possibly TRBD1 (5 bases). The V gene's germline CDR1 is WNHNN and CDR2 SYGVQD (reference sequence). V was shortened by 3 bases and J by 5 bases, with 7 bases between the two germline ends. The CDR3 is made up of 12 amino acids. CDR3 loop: CASSDGGTEAFF. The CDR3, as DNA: TGCGCCAGCAGTGACGGGGGTACTGAAGCTTTCTTT.

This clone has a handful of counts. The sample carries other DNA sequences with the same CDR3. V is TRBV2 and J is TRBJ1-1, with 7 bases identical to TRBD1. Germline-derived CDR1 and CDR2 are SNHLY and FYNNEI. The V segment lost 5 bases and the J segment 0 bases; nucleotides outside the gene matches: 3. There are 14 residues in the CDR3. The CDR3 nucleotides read TGTGCCAGCAGTACTGACAGGGTGAACACTGAAGCTTTCTTT. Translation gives CASSTDRVNTEAFF.

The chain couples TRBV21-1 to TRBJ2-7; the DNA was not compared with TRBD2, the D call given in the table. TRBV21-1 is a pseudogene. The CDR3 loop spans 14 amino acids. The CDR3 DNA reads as TGTGCCAGCAGCAAATTTTACGGCTCCTACGAGCAGTACTTC. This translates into CASSKFYGSYEQYF.

CDR3 region: CASSRTGAGETQYF. For the CDR3, the DNA is TGCGCCAGCAGCCGGACAGGGGCCGGGGAGACCCAGTACTTC. The V and J genes are TRBV5-1 and TRBJ2-5, with TRBD1 identical over 9 bases. Looked up from germline, CDR1 is SGHRS and CDR2 is YFSETQ. J gave up 5 bases and V 4 bases, and 6 bases lay outside the gene matches. The CDR3 extends over 14 amino acids.

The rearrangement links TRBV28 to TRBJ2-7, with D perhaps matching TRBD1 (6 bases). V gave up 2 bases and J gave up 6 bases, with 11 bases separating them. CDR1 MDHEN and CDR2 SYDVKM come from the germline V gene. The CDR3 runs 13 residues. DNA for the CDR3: TGTGCCAGCAGTTTAGGACAGCTCCGCGAGCAGTACTTC. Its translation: CASSLGQLREQYF.

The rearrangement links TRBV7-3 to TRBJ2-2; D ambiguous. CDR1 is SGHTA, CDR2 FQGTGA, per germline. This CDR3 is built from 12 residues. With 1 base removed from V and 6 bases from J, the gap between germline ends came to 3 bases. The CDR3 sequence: CASSLKPGELFF. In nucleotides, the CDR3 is TGTGCCAGCAGCTTAAAGCCCGGGGAGCTGTTTTTT.

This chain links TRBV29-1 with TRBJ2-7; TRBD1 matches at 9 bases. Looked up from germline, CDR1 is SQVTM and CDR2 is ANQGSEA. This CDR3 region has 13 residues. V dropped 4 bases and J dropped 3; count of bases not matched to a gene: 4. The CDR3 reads CSVGQGVGYEQYF. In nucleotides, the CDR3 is TGCAGCGTTGGACAGGGGGTGGGCTACGAGCAGTACTTC.

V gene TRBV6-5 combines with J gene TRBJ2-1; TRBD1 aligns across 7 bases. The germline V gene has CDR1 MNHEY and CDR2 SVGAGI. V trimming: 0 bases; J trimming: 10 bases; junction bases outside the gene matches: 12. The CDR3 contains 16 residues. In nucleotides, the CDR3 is TGTGCCAGCAGTTACTCGCGTGCAGGGGGTGGGTGGGAGCAGTTCTTC. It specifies CASSYSRAGGGWEQFF.

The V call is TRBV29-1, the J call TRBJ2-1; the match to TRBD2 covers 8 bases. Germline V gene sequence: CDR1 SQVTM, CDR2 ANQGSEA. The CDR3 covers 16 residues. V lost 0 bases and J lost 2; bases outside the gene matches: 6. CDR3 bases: TGCAGCGTTGAAGATCCGCGGGAGGCAACCTACAATGAGCAGTTCTTC. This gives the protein CSVEDPREATYNEQFF.

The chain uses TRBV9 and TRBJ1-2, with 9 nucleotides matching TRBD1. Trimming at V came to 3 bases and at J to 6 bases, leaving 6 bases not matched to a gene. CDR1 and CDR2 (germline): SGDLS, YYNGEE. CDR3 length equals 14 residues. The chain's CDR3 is CASSAGTGKDGYTF. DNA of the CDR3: TGTGCCAGCAGCGCCGGGACAGGGAAAGATGGCTACACCTTC.

The DNA for the CDR3 is TGTGCCATCAGTGAACTAGCGGGAGACTACAATGAGCAGTTCTTC. Amino acid sequence: CAISELAGDYNEQFF. This sequence joins TRBV10-3 and TRBJ2-1; TRBD2 matches 11 bases. From germline, CDR1 is ENHRY and CDR2 SYGVKD. The ends lost 3 bases at V and 3 bases at J; junction bases unmatched: 1. The CDR3 runs to 15 residues.

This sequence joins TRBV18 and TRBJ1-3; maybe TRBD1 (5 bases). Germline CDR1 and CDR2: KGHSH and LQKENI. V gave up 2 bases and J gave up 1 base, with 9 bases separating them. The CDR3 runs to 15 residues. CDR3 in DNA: TGTGCCAGCTCACCAACTAAGGGGTCTGGAAACACCATATATTTT. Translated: CASSPTKGSGNTIYF.

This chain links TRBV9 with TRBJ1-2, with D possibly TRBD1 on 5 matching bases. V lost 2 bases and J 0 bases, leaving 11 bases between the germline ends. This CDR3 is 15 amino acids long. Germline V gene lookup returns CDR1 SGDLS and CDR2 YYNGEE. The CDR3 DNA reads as TGTGCCAGCAGCGTTTTTGGGGCACCTAACTATGGCTACACCTTC. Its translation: CASSVFGAPNYGYTF.

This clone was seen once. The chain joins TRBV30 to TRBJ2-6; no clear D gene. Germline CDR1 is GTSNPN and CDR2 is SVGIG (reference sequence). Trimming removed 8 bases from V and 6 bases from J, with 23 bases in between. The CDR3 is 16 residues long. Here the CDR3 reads CAGELFEPSLANVLTF. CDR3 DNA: TGTGCCGGAGAACTCTTTGAGCCTTCTCTGGCCAACGTCCTGACTTTC.

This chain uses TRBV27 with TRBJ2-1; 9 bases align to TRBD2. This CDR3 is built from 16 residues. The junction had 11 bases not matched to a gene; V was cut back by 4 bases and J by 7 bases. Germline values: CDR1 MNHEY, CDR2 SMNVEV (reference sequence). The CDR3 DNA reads TGTGCCAGCAGTTCCCAGGGACTAGCTCAAGAGAATGAGCAGTTCTTC. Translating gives CASSSQGLAQENEQFF.